Presented here are 20 T cell receptor beta chains from one specimen sequenced in a study of beta chain features in type 1 diabetes. Study-wide results and caveats: All four CD4+ subsets of Type 1 diabetes patients contained TCRB CDR3s that were moderately but significantly shorter.

These receptors' antigens are unknown. Sequenced material consisted of expressed TCRB transcripts (all of the isolated RNA was reverse transcribed). Clones were sequenced by immunoSEQ multiplex PCR, and TCRdb holds only the in-frame ones, with some missing. This table holds roughly 150,000 clones, roughly 8% found once. The sequenced sample consisted of central memory CD4+ T cells from blood. The receptor source for this set is a woman aged 40 to 50 with type 1 diabetes.

The rearrangement uses TRBV19 and TRBJ1-2, with a possible D match to TRBD1 (6 bases). Trimming cost V 3 bases and J 6 bases, with 17 bases left between them. The CDR3 totals 15 residues. The germline CDR1 and CDR2 sequences are LNHDA and SQIVND (reference sequence). This chain's CDR3 is CASSMRDKGKNGYTF. The DNA of the CDR3 is TGTGCCAGTAGTATGAGGGACAAGGGAAAGAATGGCTACACCTTC.

The chain carries TRBV5-4 and TRBJ2-6; D gene unclear. The CDR3 is 17 amino acids. V was cut by 0 bases and J by 0 bases, with 10 bases left in between. Germline loops: CDR1 SGHNT, CDR2 YYREEE (reference sequence). CDR3 sequence (DNA): TGTGCCAGCAGCTTGGGACACGCGAGCTCTGGGGCCAACGTCCTGACTTTC. This encodes CASSLGHASSGANVLTF.

V and J are TRBV5-1 and TRBJ2-3; no reliable D call. V was trimmed by 3 bases and J by 0 bases, leaving 5 bases between them. The germline V gene has CDR1 SGHRS and CDR2 YFSETQ. CDR3 length: 13 residues. This chain's CDR3 is CASSSSSTDTQYF. The CDR3 coding sequence is TGCGCCAGCAGCTCGTCGAGCACAGATACGCAGTATTTT.

This clone was detected a few times. Different DNA sequences within this sample yield the same CDR3. V and J are TRBV28 and TRBJ1-5; 9 bases match TRBD1. V trimming: 4 bases; J trimming: 2 bases; junction bases outside the gene matches: 3. Germline V gives CDR1 MDHEN, CDR2 SYDVKM. The CDR3 is 15 amino acids. For the CDR3, the DNA is TGTGCCAGCAGTTCGGGACAGGGAGGCAATCAGCCCCAGCATTTT. This sequence encodes CASSSGQGGNQPQHF.

A note on this clone: An end of the junction does not agree with germline; a read error may underlie this. Distinct nucleotide sequences in the sample also encode this CDR3. The chain combines TRBV7-9 with TRBJ2-3, with 7 bases that match TRBD2. Germline loops: CDR1 SEHNR, CDR2 FQNEAQ (reference sequence). The length of the CDR3 is 17 residues. The CDR3 nucleotides read TGTGCTAGCAGCCCCCAGGGCCAGCGGGGTAACACAGATACGCAGTATTTT. It encodes CASSPQGQRGNTDTQYF.

The chain carries TRBV7-6 and TRBJ2-1; 10 bases match TRBD2. The CDR3 is 17 residues long. Germline CDR1 reads SGHVS; CDR2 reads FNYEAQ. V trimming: 3 bases; J trimming: 1 base; junction bases outside the gene matches: 6. CDR3 amino acids: CASSFVPSGGSYNEQFF. CDR3 DNA: TGTGCCAGCAGCTTCGTCCCTAGCGGGGGTTCCTACAATGAGCAGTTCTTC.

This clone has a handful of counts. The V call is TRBV6-5, the J call TRBJ2-1, with a weak D call TRBD2 (7 bases). The CDR3 is 14 amino acids. CDR1 is MNHEY and CDR2 is SVGAGI in the germline V gene. Trimming removed 5 bases from V and 5 bases from J, with 13 bases in between. The CDR3 DNA follows: TGTGCCAGCAGTAGGGGGGGGACCAACAATGAGCAGTTCTTC. Encoded protein: CASSRGGTNNEQFF.

The V call is TRBV16, the J call TRBJ1-5; TRBD1 is a possible D gene (6 bases). The CDR3 consists of 15 residues. CDR1 is KGHSY, CDR2 FQNENV, per germline. Trimming stripped 0 bases from V and 5 bases from J, with 11 bases between. The CDR3 DNA reads as TGTGCCAGCAGCCAATCGGGGGGGGCCGATCAGCCCCAGCATTTT. Its translation: CASSQSGGADQPQHF.

The chain is built from TRBV6-5 and TRBJ1-2, with D perhaps TRBD1 (6 bases). V was pared by 2 bases and J by 0 bases, with 10 bases between. Looked up from germline, CDR1 is MNHEY and CDR2 is SVGAGI. The length of the CDR3 is 15 residues. CDR3 residues: CASSYTTGTNYGYTF. CDR3 DNA sequence: TGTGCCAGCAGTTACACCACAGGGACTAACTATGGCTACACCTTC.

This clone was recorded a few times. The rearrangement joins TRBV7-9 to TRBJ2-3, with TRBD1 identical over 10 bases. The CDR3 is 17 residues long. Trimming removed 5 bases from V and 1 base from J; junction bases left unmatched: 9. Per the germline V gene, CDR1 is SEHNR and CDR2 is FQNEAQ (reference sequence). DNA for the CDR3: TGTGCCAGCAGCGCATACCGACAGGGGGCGGGCACAGATACGCAGTATTTT. Amino acid sequence: CASSAYRQGAGTDTQYF.

This clone has only a few counts. This chain links TRBV5-1 with TRBJ1-4, with a weak D call TRBD1 (6 bases). The CDR3 has 15 amino acids. Deletions cut 4 bases from V and 3 bases from J, with 13 bases between. The germline V gene encodes CDR1 SGHRS and CDR2 YFSETQ. The CDR3 protein is CASSPMGAANEKLFF. Written as DNA, the CDR3 is TGCGCCAGCAGCCCGATGGGGGCGGCTAATGAAAAACTGTTTTTT.

This chain connects TRBV6-5 to TRBJ1-1; possible D gene TRBD1, 5 bases. The CDR3 spans 14 residues. Germline V gene data show CDR1 as MNHEY and CDR2 as SVGAGI. The V gene lost 7 bases and the J gene lost 0 bases, with 12 bases spanning the gap. The CDR3 sequence: CASTKGALNTEAFF. CDR3 bases: TGTGCCAGCACCAAAGGGGCCCTGAACACTGAAGCTTTCTTT.

Only a few counts were recorded for this clone. The chain recombines TRBV7-2 with TRBJ2-2, with D unclear. The CDR3 has 13 residues. Looked up from germline, CDR1 is SGHTA and CDR2 is FQGNSA. V was clipped by 4 bases and J by 9 bases, with 12 bases between them. CDR3 sequence reads: CASSSSADRELFF. In DNA, the CDR3 is TGTGCCAGCAGCTCCTCAGCCGACAGGGAGCTGTTTTTT. The variable domain in full, with the rest retrieved from reference TRBV7-2 and TRBJ2-2, is GAGVSQSPSNKVTEKGKDVELRCDPISGHTALYWYRQSLGQGLEFLIYFQGNSAPDKSGLPSDRFSAERTGGSVSTLTIQRTQQEDSAVYLCASSSSADRELFFGEGSRLTVL.

The V gene is TRBV7-2, the J gene TRBJ2-7, with 8 bases fitting TRBD2. Germline CDR1 SGHTA, CDR2 FQGNSA. V trimming: 7 bases; J trimming: 5 bases; junction bases outside the gene matches: 10. The CDR3 spans 14 residues. The CDR3 is CASTTTSGGHEQYF. DNA for the CDR3: TGTGCCAGCACGACAACGTCGGGAGGGCACGAGCAGTACTTC.

The chain has TRBV11-3 and TRBJ1-1, with D possibly TRBD1 on 5 matching bases. Looked up from germline, CDR1 is SGHNT and CDR2 is YENEEA. The CDR3 has 14 amino acids. V dropped 6 bases and J dropped 3 bases, with 14 bases sitting between them. The DNA of the CDR3 is TGTGCCAGCAGTTCCGAATCAGGGCACACTGAAGCTTTCTTT. It encodes CASSSESGHTEAFF.

This clone was observed a few times. The chain is built from TRBV4-3 and TRBJ2-5, with 8 bases fitting TRBD1. CDR1 is LGHNA, CDR2 YSLEER, per germline. Unmatched junction bases numbered 8, after V lost 4 bases and J lost 4 bases. The CDR3 runs 15 residues. CDR3 amino acids: CASSPRTGKPETQYF. DNA for the CDR3: TGCGCCAGCAGCCCCCGGACAGGGAAGCCAGAGACCCAGTACTTC.

This clone has just a few counts. The rearrangement joins TRBV29-1 to TRBJ2-1; a weak D match, TRBD2 (6 bases). The V end lost 7 bases, the J end lost 3 bases, and 13 bases lay between the germline ends. The length of the CDR3 is 13 residues. The germline V gene has CDR1 SQVTM and CDR2 ANQGSEA. The CDR3 spells CSAVVTSYNEQFF. CDR3 sequence (DNA): TGCAGCGCCGTTGTGACTAGCTACAATGAGCAGTTCTTC.

Of note for this clone: Other DNA sequences in this specimen translate into the identical CDR3. V usage is TRBV30 and J usage is TRBJ2-1; 8 bases are a match to TRBD2. Losses at the gene ends were 3 bases for V and 4 bases for J; bases not matched to a gene: 8. CDR1 and CDR2 from the germline V gene are GTSNPN and SVGIG (reference sequence). The CDR3 runs to 15 residues. Here the CDR3 DNA reads TGTGCCTGGAGCCCCACTAGCGGAACTTACAATGAGCAGTTCTTC. Amino acids: CAWSPTSGTYNEQFF.

This clone was counted between two and nine times. This chain connects TRBV6-5 to TRBJ1-1, with D possibly TRBD1 on 5 matching bases. Germline CDR1 and CDR2: MNHEY and SVGAGI. V was cut by 2 bases and J by 6 bases, with 10 bases left in between. The CDR3 runs 13 residues. This chain's CDR3 is CASSYRRAAEAFF. CDR3 coding DNA: TGTGCCAGCAGTTACCGCAGGGCGGCTGAAGCTTTCTTT.

Many counts were recorded for this clone. The CDR3, as DNA: TGCGCCAGCAGCTCAGGACTGTTTCAGTACTTC. Its protein product is CASSSGLFQYF. The genes are TRBV5-1 and TRBJ2-4, with D perhaps TRBD2 (5 bases). The germline V and J ends were trimmed by 3 bases and 11 bases, with 9 bases remaining between them. The germline CDR1 and CDR2 sequences are SGHRS and YFSETQ. The CDR3 runs 11 residues.